The T cell receptor beta chain under discussion was sequenced for a study of post-analysis software for immune sequencing data. The study's findings and limits: There were roughly 5 TRBV segments more frequent in patients than controls, and TRBV5-6, TRBV5-1 and TRBV20-1 were among them. There was significantly lower normalized Chao1 diversity in multiple sclerosis patients than in controls.

V was trimmed by 6 bases and J by 0 bases, leaving 12 bases between them. CDR1 and CDR2 (germline): MDHEN, SYDVKM. The CDR3 length is 15 residues. This clonotype turned up a few times. Antigen specificity is unknown. Carried by the TCR beta cDNA libraries were unique molecular identifiers. With about 1 to 11 million T cells as the source, approximately 450,000 cDNA molecules resulted. TCRdb re-called the PCR reads through MiXCR, storing one row per CDR3 protein. The data hold hundreds of thousands of distinct CDR3 sequences, with 30% observed a single time. The TCR originated in a girl aged 5-17 years with multiple sclerosis. J is TRBJ2-1 and V is TRBV28; weak D call: TRBD2 (5 bases). The sample comprised blood. The CDR3 DNA reads TGTGCCAGCAGGGAGGTGGGGAGCTCCTACAATGAGCAGTTCTTC. Translation gives CASREVGSSYNEQFF.